Presented here are 21 T cell receptor beta chains from one specimen sequenced in a study of siplizumab effects on memory and regulatory T cells. Assay: immunoSEQ multiplex PCR; the TCRdb copy retains only in-frame clones and omits some. Of 100,000 or so clones in the sample, just over 90% were seen once. The sequencing input was CD4+ T cells sorted from blood. The receptors stem from a human donor in good health.

The V gene is TRBV7-6, the J gene TRBJ2-7, with 11 positions matching TRBD2. Germline CDR1 SGHVS, CDR2 FNYEAQ. This CDR3 has 17 residues. V shed 5 bases, J shed 3 bases, and the junction held 12 bases outside the gene matches. The CDR3 bases are TGTGCCAGCAGCCCGTCAACCGGGACTAGCGGTTTCTACGAGCAGTACTTC. It encodes CASSPSTGTSGFYEQYF.

The chain joins TRBV7-9 to TRBJ1-1, with a tentative D call TRBD1 (5 bases). Between the trimmed V and J ends, which lost 2 bases and 1 base, there was a span of 14 bases. Germline values: CDR1 SEHNR, CDR2 FQNEAQ (reference sequence). The CDR3 runs to 16 residues. CDR3 sequence reads: CASSLLRGQRNTEAFF. CDR3 nucleotide sequence: TGTGCCAGCAGCTTACTCCGGGGCCAGCGGAACACTGAAGCTTTCTTT.

The chain uses TRBV6-5 and TRBJ1-2, with 10 bases fitting TRBD1. With 6 bases clipped from V and 8 bases from J, the junction kept 6 bases outside the gene matches. The CDR3 is made up of 13 amino acids. Germline V gene data show CDR1 as MNHEY and CDR2 as SVGAGI. CDR3: CASRGTGEAGYTF. CDR3 sequence (DNA): TGTGCCAGCAGGGGGACAGGGGAGGCGGGCTACACCTTC.

This rearrangement joins TRBV4-3 to TRBJ1-4; 9 bases agree with TRBD1. V lost 1 base, J lost 5 bases, and 5 bases stayed unmatched. This CDR3 spans 16 amino acids. Germline V gene data show CDR1 as LGHNA and CDR2 as YSLEER. The CDR3 DNA reads TGCGCCAGCAGCCAAGCCTTCGACAGGGGGAATGAAAAACTGTTTTTT. Amino acid sequence: CASSQAFDRGNEKLFF.

The CDR3 reads CSVYLRDTGRGYTF. The CDR3 region has the DNA TGCAGCGTCTACCTTCGGGACACCGGGCGTGGCTACACCTTC. V is TRBV29-1 and J is TRBJ1-2; the D gene is possibly TRBD1 (6 bases). CDR3 size: 14 residues. Looked up from germline, CDR1 is SQVTM and CDR2 is ANQGSEA. V was pared by 6 bases and J by 7 bases, with 21 bases between.

The rearrangement joins TRBV4-3 to TRBJ1-2; 7 nucleotides agree with TRBD1. The CDR3 is made up of 15 amino acids. Germline V gene lookup returns CDR1 LGHNA and CDR2 YSLEER. The V and J ends lost 1 base and 5 bases, in that order; junction bases with no gene match: 7. This chain's CDR3 is CASSQGGTAAYGYTF. The CDR3 region has the DNA TGCGCCAGCAGCCAAGGGGGGACAGCAGCTTATGGCTACACCTTC.

J is TRBJ1-5 and V is TRBV6-1; maybe TRBD1 (6 bases). This CDR3 is built from 13 residues. V was cut by 6 bases and J by 3 bases, with 9 bases left in between. The germline CDR1 and CDR2 sequences are MNHNS and SASEGT. The CDR3 bases are TGTGCCAGCAGGACAGGTCACAATCAGCCCCAGCATTTT. Its protein is CASRTGHNQPQHF.

This chain connects TRBV5-1 to TRBJ2-7; unclear D gene. The CDR3 extends over 13 amino acids. Trimming removed 6 bases from V and 0 bases from J, with 10 bases in between. CDR1 and CDR2 (germline): SGHRS, YFSETQ. This CDR3 is CASTTGSSYEQYF. CDR3 DNA sequence: TGCGCCAGCACTACGGGCAGCTCCTACGAGCAGTACTTC.

This chain uses TRBV25-1 with TRBJ1-1; D remains unclear. Germline V CDR1 and CDR2: MGHDK, SYGVNS. V gave up 1 base and J gave up 2 bases, with 8 bases separating them. The CDR3 is 14 residues long. CDR3 in amino acids: CASSEFGRNTEAFF. The CDR3 DNA reads as TGTGCCAGCAGTGAATTTGGGAGAAACACTGAAGCTTTCTTT. The full variable domain, with the rest looked up from reference TRBV25-1 and TRBJ1-1, is EADIYQTPRYLVIGTGKKITLECSQTMGHDKMYWYQQDPGMELHLIHYSYGVNSTEKGDLSSESTVSRIRTEHFPLTLESARPSHTSQYLCASSEFGRNTEAFFGQGTRLTVV.

The V call is TRBV18, the J call TRBJ1-4; D possibly corresponds to TRBD1 (6 bases). This CDR3 has 13 amino acids. Germline CDR1 KGHSH, CDR2 LQKENI. V was clipped by 4 bases and J by 8 bases, with 11 bases between them. Here the CDR3 reads CASSRETGEKLFF. As DNA, the CDR3 is TGTGCCAGCTCACGTGAAACAGGGGAAAAACTGTTTTTT.

The V call is TRBV6-1, the J call TRBJ2-3, with 14 bases matching TRBD2. Germline-derived CDR1 and CDR2 are MNHNS and SASEGT. V lost 5 bases to trimming and J lost 6 bases; unmatched junction nucleotides: 4. The CDR3 is made up of 15 amino acids. The CDR3 here is CASSRLAGGRDTQYF. The DNA for the CDR3 is TGTGCCAGCAGTAGACTAGCGGGGGGGAGGGATACGCAGTATTTT.

This chain links TRBV5-4 with TRBJ2-1, with D unclear. The germline CDR1 and CDR2 sequences are SGHNT and YYREEE (reference sequence). CDR3 length: 13 amino acids. The V end was cut by 4 bases, the J end by 1 base, with 6 bases between. This CDR3 reads CASSAGSYNEQFF. The CDR3 coding sequence is TGTGCCAGCAGCGCCGGGTCCTACAATGAGCAGTTCTTC.

The V call is TRBV2, the J call TRBJ1-5, with TRBD1 identical over 12 bases. Germline V gene lookup returns CDR1 SNHLY and CDR2 FYNNEI. V shed 4 bases, J shed 6 bases, and the junction held 4 bases outside the gene matches. The CDR3 runs 15 residues. Here the CDR3 reads CASSGDRGHGQPQHF. In nucleotides, the CDR3 is TGTGCCAGCAGTGGGGACAGGGGGCACGGTCAGCCCCAGCATTTT.

The CDR3 region is CASSPASGEETQYF. CDR3 DNA sequence: TGTGCCAGTAGCCCTGCCTCGGGCGAGGAGACCCAGTACTTC. The chain joins TRBV19 to TRBJ2-5, with D unclear. Trimming left V 6 bases short and J 5 bases short, with 16 bases between. Germline CDR1 reads LNHDA; CDR2 reads SQIVND (reference sequence). The CDR3 consists of 14 residues.

The V and J genes are TRBV10-3 and TRBJ2-5; 8 nucleotides align to TRBD1. The CDR3 has 16 residues. Germline loops: CDR1 ENHRY, CDR2 SYGVKD. V dropped 3 bases and J dropped 3; count of bases not matched to a gene: 9. The chain's CDR3 is CAISDRPGTGKETQYF. Here the CDR3 DNA reads TGTGCCATCAGTGATAGGCCCGGGACAGGCAAAGAGACCCAGTACTTC.

The V gene is TRBV19, the J gene TRBJ2-7, with 9 positions matching TRBD2. Germline trimming cut 4 bases from V and 2 bases from J; bases unmatched to any gene: 3. The CDR3 contains 14 residues. The germline V gene encodes CDR1 LNHDA and CDR2 SQIVND (reference sequence). The CDR3 nucleotides read TGTGCCAGTAGTAATAGCGGGGGTACCTACGAGCAGTACTTC. Translation gives CASSNSGGTYEQYF.

The rearrangement joins TRBV6-1 to TRBJ1-5; D perhaps matches TRBD1 (6 bases). V was clipped by 1 base and J by 1 base, with 11 bases between them. The germline V gene has CDR1 MNHNS and CDR2 SASEGT. This CDR3 is built from 16 residues. The CDR3 region is CASSEDRARSNQPQHF. CDR3 DNA: TGTGCCAGCAGTGAAGACAGGGCGAGGAGCAATCAGCCCCAGCATTTT.

The rearrangement joins TRBV5-6 to TRBJ1-1, with D possibly matching TRBD1 (5 bases). Trimming took 2 bases from V and 1 from J, leaving 12 bases between them. This CDR3 has 15 residues. Germline loops: CDR1 SGHDT, CDR2 YYEEEE. Written as DNA, the CDR3 is TGTGCCAGCAGCTTCGTGGACGGGGCGAACACTGAAGCTTTCTTT. Translating it yields CASSFVDGANTEAFF.

The V gene is TRBV5-1, the J gene TRBJ2-2; 7 nucleotides align to TRBD1. V shed 4 bases, J shed 7 bases, and the junction held 7 bases outside the gene matches. This CDR3 has 14 amino acids. Germline V CDR1 and CDR2: SGHRS, YFSETQ. The CDR3 loop reads CASSAGTAGGELFF. In DNA form, the CDR3 reads TGCGCCAGCAGCGCCGGGACAGCAGGCGGGGAGCTGTTTTTT.

The chain is built from TRBV6-1 and TRBJ1-4; the match to TRBD1 covers 8 bases. The germline CDR1 and CDR2 sequences are MNHNS and SASEGT. After removal of 5 bases from V and 7 bases from J, the junction contained 6 bases not matched to a gene. The CDR3 is 14 residues long. The CDR3 nucleotides are TGTGCCAGCAGTAGAGACAGGGGCAGTGAAAAACTGTTTTTT. It translates to CASSRDRGSEKLFF.

J is TRBJ2-7 and V is TRBV29-1; a weak D match, TRBD2 (6 bases). The ends were cut back, 1 base at V and 5 bases at J, with 18 bases in the middle. The CDR3 totals 15 residues. Germline-derived CDR1 and CDR2 are SQVTM and ANQGSEA. CDR3 nucleotide sequence: TGCAGCGTTGAAGTTGGAGGGGCGCCCGGAAACGAGCAGTACTTC. Its translation: CSVEVGGAPGNEQYF.